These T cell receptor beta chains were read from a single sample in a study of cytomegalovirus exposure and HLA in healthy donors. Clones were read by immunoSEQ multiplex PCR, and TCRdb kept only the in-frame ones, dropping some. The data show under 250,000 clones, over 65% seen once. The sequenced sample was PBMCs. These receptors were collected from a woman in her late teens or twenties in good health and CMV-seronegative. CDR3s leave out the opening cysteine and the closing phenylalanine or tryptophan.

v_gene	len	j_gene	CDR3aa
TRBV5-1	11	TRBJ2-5	ASSSQARETQY
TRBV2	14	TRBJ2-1	ASSDWASGGTNEQF
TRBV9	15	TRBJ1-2	ASSVNLRETGSGGYT
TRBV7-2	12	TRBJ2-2	ASSPSLNTGELF
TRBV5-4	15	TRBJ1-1	ASSLVGGVLMNTEAF
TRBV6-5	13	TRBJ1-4	ASSYSRESNEKLF
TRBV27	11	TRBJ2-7	ASSLRRSYEQY
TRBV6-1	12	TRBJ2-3	ASSARTGTDTQY
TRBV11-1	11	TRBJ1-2	ASSFGQGTGYT
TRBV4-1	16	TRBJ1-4	ASSQEGFSGQGTEKLF
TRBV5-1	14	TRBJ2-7	ASSGGTSGLSYEQY
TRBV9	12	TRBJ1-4	ASSVGGLSEKLF
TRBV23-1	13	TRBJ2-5	ASSLPSPSQETQY
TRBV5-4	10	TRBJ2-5	ASSSPAGAQY
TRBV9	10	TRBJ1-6	ASSLGREPLH
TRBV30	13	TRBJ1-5	AWSTLQGGGQPQH
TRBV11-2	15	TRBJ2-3	ASSLDNMGGPTDTQY
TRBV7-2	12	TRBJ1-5	ASSLEGSRRPQH
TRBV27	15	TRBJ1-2	ASSLSGDPLREDGYT
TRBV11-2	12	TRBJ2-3	ASSRLALTDTQY
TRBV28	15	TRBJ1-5	ASSLNPRTGPNQPQH
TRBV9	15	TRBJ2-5	ASSTAQSGSNPETQY
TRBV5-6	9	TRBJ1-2	ASSLLPYLA
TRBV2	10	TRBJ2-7	ASSEYMSGKY
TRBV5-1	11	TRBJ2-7	ASKDARKREQY
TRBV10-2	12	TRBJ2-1	ASSPAGAGNEQF
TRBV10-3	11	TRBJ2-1	AISGTGLNEQF
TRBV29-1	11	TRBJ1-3	SVSKDSGNTIY
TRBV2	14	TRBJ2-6	ASSPRGSPGANVLT
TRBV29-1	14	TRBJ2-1	SVEARLAGRANEQF
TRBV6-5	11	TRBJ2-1	ASSYSGSNEQF
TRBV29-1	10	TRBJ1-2	SVEDPGYGYT
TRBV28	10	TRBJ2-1	ASSLGYNEQF
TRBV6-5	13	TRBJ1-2	ASIPGTRTNYGYT
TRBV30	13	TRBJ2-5	AWSVRGAGQETQY
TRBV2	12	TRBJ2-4	ASMEGGVTNIQY
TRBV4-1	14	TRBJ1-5	ASSQSWRGSNQPQH
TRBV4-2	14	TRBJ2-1	ASSQDRASGASEQF
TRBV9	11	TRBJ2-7	ASSFEPSYEQY
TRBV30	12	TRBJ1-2	AWSADRGHHGYT
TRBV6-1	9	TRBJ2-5	ASSAHQTQY
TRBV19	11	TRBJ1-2	ASKGFSPYGYT
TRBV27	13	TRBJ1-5	ATSYSGGANQPQH
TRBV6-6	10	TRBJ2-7	ATRGSGYEQY
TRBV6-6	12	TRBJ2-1	ASSSEILGGEQF
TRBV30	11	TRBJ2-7	AWIDRAPGQQY
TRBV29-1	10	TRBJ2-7	SARTSSYEQY
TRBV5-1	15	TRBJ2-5	ASSPWTSGDLQETQY